This T cell receptor (beta chain) was captured by sequencing in a study of shared clonotypes between healthy human individuals. Study-wide background: Each donor had three CD4 naive, three CD4 memory, two CD8 naive and one CD8 memory plate.

CDR1 and CDR2 from the germline V gene are SGHAT and FQNNGV. The CDR3 contains 14 residues. Losses at the gene ends were 1 base for V and 3 bases for J; bases not matched to a gene: 2. The data were produced by immunoSEQ multiplex PCR, yet TCRdb's version contains in-frame clones alone and is incomplete. The sample carries about 590,000 clones, just under 97% recorded once. It was CD45RO-negative cells, positively selected for CCR7, that made up naive CD8 cells, with terminally differentiated effector memory CD45RA+ cells excluded. Those who donated, Caucasian adults without exception, all lived in Nashville, Tennessee.

The clonotype comes from a woman aged 30 to 39 in good health. The sequencing sample was made of naive CD8+ T cells sorted from blood. The chain recombines TRBV11-2 with TRBJ2-7; 8 bases fit TRBD1. In nucleotides, the CDR3 is TGTGCCAGCAGCTTAGCAACAGGGGGCTACGAGCAGTACTTC. It codes for CASSLATGGYEQYF.